The sequence of this T cell receptor (beta chain) was determined in a study of blood T cells in healthy people across ages (dated by TCRdb to the mid-2010s). Regarding the research as a whole: In model experiments, roughly one uniquely barcoded TCR beta cDNA molecule per two T cells was captured by template switching. The study measured age-related changes in TCR beta repertoire diversity using deep sequencing normalized with unique cDNA molecular identifiers. To avoid experimental bias, donors of different ages were randomly spread across the sequencing lanes. Two additional independent replicas of 1 million unique cDNA reads from the same blood draw were analyzed for two donors (one aged 18 to 29 and one aged 80 or older). The donors were split into four age groups: young (average 16 years), middle-aged (39), aged (approximately 60) and long-lived (approximately 80).

V lost 5 bases and J lost 4 bases, and the count of bases not matched to a germline gene is 10. Based on the germline V gene (reference sequence), the CDR1 and CDR2 sequences are MNHEY and SMNVEV. From its cysteine to its phenylalanine, the CDR3 spans 15 amino acids. The kept DNA is CDR3 alone, 45 bases in frame from the first base. As regards this clonotype: The antigen it binds to is not known. Qualities for individual bases were not recorded, and no much larger clone is one base off.

The research as a whole found: Compared with the aged group, the long-lived group had more naive CD4+ T cells, fewer expanded clones and increased TCR diversity, a pattern suggesting age selection. Because donor CMV infection status was unknown, age-related changes in expanded clonotypes were potentially confounded. A strong correlation was found between observed TCR beta diversity and the percentage of naive T cells measured by flow cytometry. As age increased, observed TCR beta diversity per million T cells dropped in a roughly linear way, and a significant reduction was already evident by age 40. Estimates of total diversity based on one million sequenced T cells were considered lower bounds and underestimates. Since profiling was done on bulk unsorted PBMCs, naive and antigen-experienced compartments could not be conclusively compared.

The donors were 40 or so Caucasian individuals from Russia, aged about 6 to 100 years, who were systemically healthy. Around 10 milliliters of peripheral blood were drawn from each donor into EDTA-treated Vacutainer tubes. Ficoll-Paque density-gradient centrifugation was used to isolate PBMCs, with at least 6.5 million per sample. Trizol reagent was used to extract total RNA from the PBMCs, yielding at least 6 micrograms per sample. For every donor, an aliquot of PBMCs went through flow cytometry to measure the percentages of naive CD45RAhigh/CD27high T cells. The library was obtained by 5' RACE. TCRdb records Illumina HiSeq 2500 as the sequencer. The second PCR ran for roughly 7 to 12 cycles and used a J-beta primer mix along with a sample-barcoded 5' primer. A unique molecular identifier was introduced onto each TCR beta cDNA molecule by a template-switch 5' adaptor carrying 12 random nucleotides. Each sample yielded at least 3 million CDR3-containing paired-end reads. First-strand cDNA was synthesized from all RNA with the Mint cDNA synthesis kit, primed by a TRBC-specific oligonucleotide. After uracil-DNA glycosylase treatment, a first 18-cycle PCR used universal primers M1SS and BC2_uni_R on all cDNA. On the study's bioinformatics: For normalization, 1 million high-quality reads were randomly selected from each sample, with every read carrying a distinct molecular identifier. Instead of being binned into consensus sequences, reads with shared molecular identifiers were discarded. MiTCR, run with a Q25 quality threshold and the strictest error-elimination algorithm, handled CDR3 identification, clonotype clustering and error correction. Lower-bound total TCR beta diversity was estimated with a nonparametric unseen species model using Euler transformation. TCRdb trimmed the raw reads at Q25, called clones with MiXCR and kept productive beta chains. Rows merge per CDR3 protein into single entries with the most common DNA and genes. The V and J calls come from TCRdb's annotation, not from the publication. This sample holds roughly 1,800,000 distinct CDR3 sequences; just under 50% were observed only once. The ten top clones hold around 2.1% of the sample.

The chain links TRBV27 with TRBJ1-2; 7 bases in the junction line up with TRBD1. Sequenced sample: blood. The origin of this receptor is a woman aged 40 to 50 in good health. The DNA sequence is given as TGTGCCAGCAGTAAACAAGGACAGGCCCCCTATGGCTACACCTTC. Translation gives CASSKQGQAPYGYTF.